The 14 T cell receptor beta chains in this list originate from one sample, sequenced in a study of shared clonotypes between healthy human individuals. Sequencing used immunoSEQ multiplex PCR; TCRdb keeps in-frame clones, though not all of them. Altogether about 770,000 clones are present, 72% being singletons, with the ten largest covering 1.8%. The source material was memory CD4+ T cells sorted from blood. The subset denotes: CD45RA-negative fraction. All receptors come from a woman under 40 in good health.

Turning to this clone: Other DNA sequences from this sample encode an identical CDR3 as well. The chain links TRBV28 to TRBJ1-3; the D is unclear. Germline lookup yields CDR1 MDHEN and CDR2 SYDVKM. V was trimmed by 1 base and J by 5 bases, leaving 3 bases between them. There are 12 residues in the CDR3. In DNA, the CDR3 is TGTGCCAGCAGTTTATATCGAAACACCATATATTTT. Translation gives CASSLYRNTIYF. The full variable domain, its missing parts supplied by reference TRBV28 and TRBJ1-3, is DVKVTQSSRYLVKRTGEKVFLECVQDMDHENMFWYRQDPGLGLRLIYFSYDVKMKEKGDIPEGYSVSREKKERFSLILESASTNQTSMYLCASSLYRNTIYFGEGSWLTVV.

The chain combines TRBV27 with TRBJ1-4; no clear D. Trimming stripped 4 bases from V and 5 bases from J, with 14 bases between. CDR1 is MNHEY, CDR2 SMNVEV, per germline (reference sequence). This CDR3 has 15 residues. This CDR3 reads CASSSLGTINEKLFF. The CDR3, as DNA: TGTGCCAGCAGTTCGCTAGGAACAATAAATGAAAAACTGTTTTTT.

The chain is built from TRBV28 and TRBJ1-1; 7 nucleotides align to TRBD1. The CDR3 has 16 amino acids. The germline V gene has CDR1 MDHEN and CDR2 SYDVKM. The ends lost 5 bases at V and 2 bases at J; junction bases unmatched: 11. The CDR3, as DNA: TGTGCCAGCAGTAAAAAGGGGGCGGGCGTCAACACTGAAGCTTTCTTT. Translation gives CASSKKGAGVNTEAFF. Full variable domain (remainder filled in from reference TRBV28 and TRBJ1-1): DVKVTQSSRYLVKRTGEKVFLECVQDMDHENMFWYRQDPGLGLRLIYFSYDVKMKEKGDIPEGYSVSREKKERFSLILESASTNQTSMYLCASSKKGAGVNTEAFFGQGTRLTVV.

As concerns this clone: Other DNA sequences in this sample translate to the same CDR3. The V gene is TRBV28, the J gene TRBJ2-7, with 10 bases aligning to TRBD2. Germline CDR1 MDHEN, CDR2 SYDVKM. The length of the CDR3 is 13 residues. Losses at the gene ends were 11 bases for V and 0 bases for J; bases not matched to a gene: 4. The CDR3 loop reads CASRTSGSYEQYF. The CDR3 bases are TGTGCCTCTCGGACTAGCGGCTCCTACGAGCAGTACTTC.

The V gene is TRBV7-9, the J gene TRBJ1-4; D ambiguous. Trimming left V 1 base short and J 3 bases short, with 9 bases between. CDR3 length equals 15 residues. Germline V gene sequence: CDR1 SEHNR, CDR2 FQNEAQ (reference sequence). CDR3 sequence: CASSLGRAANEKLFF. CDR3 sequence (DNA): TGTGCCAGCAGCTTAGGGCGGGCGGCTAATGAAAAACTGTTTTTT.

The chain recombines TRBV6-4 with TRBJ2-4; 7 bases agree with TRBD2. V trimming: 6 bases; J trimming: 10 bases; junction bases outside the gene matches: 15. The germline CDR1 and CDR2 sequences are MRHNA and SNTAGT. The CDR3 covers 15 residues. CDR3 DNA sequence: TGTGCCAGCAGGGAGTCTAGCGGTCGAGCCGGGATTCAGTACTTC. This translates into CASRESSGRAGIQYF.

This chain uses TRBV11-2 with TRBJ1-4; no definite D call. V gave up 0 bases and J gave up 3 bases, with 11 bases separating them. The CDR3 has 16 amino acids. CDR1 SGHAT and CDR2 FQNNGV come from the germline V gene. CDR3 region: CASSLDRRRSNEKLFF. For the CDR3, the DNA is TGTGCCAGCAGCTTAGATAGGCGGAGATCTAATGAAAAACTGTTTTTT.

This clone was counted only a few times. Other DNA sequences in this sample translate to the same CDR3. J is TRBJ2-1 and V is TRBV5-1, with D possibly matching TRBD1 (5 bases). Between the trimmed V and J ends, which lost 4 bases and 0 bases, there was a span of 11 bases. Germline CDR1 SGHRS, CDR2 YFSETQ. This CDR3 has 15 amino acids. This CDR3 reads CASSLDTASYNEQFF. DNA of the CDR3: TGCGCCAGCAGCCTGGACACAGCCTCCTACAATGAGCAGTTCTTC. The variable domain in full, with the rest retrieved from reference TRBV5-1 and TRBJ2-1, is KAGVTQTPRYLIKTRGQQVTLSCSPISGHRSVSWYQQTPGQGLQFLFEYFSETQRNKGNFPGRFSGRQFSNSRSEMNVSTLELGDSALYLCASSLDTASYNEQFFGPGTRLTVL.

The table lists this clone with a few counts. The chain links TRBV4-2 to TRBJ2-1; 9 bases fit TRBD2. The ends lost 0 bases at V and 1 base at J; junction bases unmatched: 7. Germline V gene sequence: CDR1 LGHNA, CDR2 YNFKEQ. The CDR3 sequence is 18 residues long. The CDR3 DNA sequence: TGTGCCAGCAGCCAAGACCGACGGGCGGGAGGGTCCTACAATGAGCAGTTCTTC. Protein sequence: CASSQDRRAGGSYNEQFF.

This chain uses TRBV15 with TRBJ2-6; D unclear. V was clipped by 5 bases and J by 4 bases, with 9 bases between them. In germline, CDR1 is LNHNV, CDR2 YYDKDF (reference sequence). There are 14 residues in the CDR3. The CDR3, as DNA: TGTGCCACCAGCGAGCATGTGGGGGCCAACGTCCTGACTTTC. It encodes CATSEHVGANVLTF.

The gene calls are TRBV10-2 and TRBJ2-7; D remains ambiguous. V lost 1 base, J lost 0 bases, and 10 bases lay in between. CDR3 length: 15 amino acids. Germline CDR1 is WSHSY and CDR2 is SAAADI. CDR3 protein: CASSEWVGNSYEQYF. CDR3 sequence (DNA): TGCGCCAGCAGTGAGTGGGTAGGGAACTCCTACGAGCAGTACTTC.

V and J are TRBV2 and TRBJ2-7; TRBD2 matches 11 bases. CDR3 length: 16 amino acids. The germline CDR1 and CDR2 sequences are SNHLY and FYNNEI. With V trimmed by 4 bases and J by 7 bases, 12 bases remained unmatched. The CDR3: CASSAQLAGVLREQYF. The CDR3 bases are TGTGCCAGCAGTGCCCAACTAGCGGGGGTGCTACGGGAGCAGTACTTC. Looking up the rest from reference TRBV2 and TRBJ2-7 gives the full variable domain: EPEVTQTPSHQVTQMGQEVILRCVPISNHLYFYWYRQILGQKVEFLVSFYNNEISEKSEIFDDQFSVERPDGSNFTLKIRSTKLEDSAMYFCASSAQLAGVLREQYFGPGTRLTVT.

Turning to this clone: Other DNA sequences in the sample encode the same CDR3. The genes are TRBV11-3 and TRBJ1-1; 7 bases are a match to TRBD1. The CDR3 loop spans 15 amino acids. J gave up 0 bases and V 5 bases, and 6 bases lay outside the gene matches. Germline V gene lookup returns CDR1 SGHNT and CDR2 YENEEA. The CDR3 region is CASSLRGGLNTEAFF. In nucleotides, the CDR3 is TGTGCCAGCAGCCTGCGAGGGGGCCTGAACACTGAAGCTTTCTTT.

The chain employs TRBV6-5 and TRBJ2-1; 7 positions agree with TRBD1. The J segment lost 10 bases and the V segment lost 5 bases, leaving 5 bases of the junction unmatched. Germline V CDR1 and CDR2: MNHEY, SVGAGI. The CDR3 is 12 amino acids. In DNA form, the CDR3 reads TGTGCCAGCAGTCACAGACAGGGAGAGCAGTTCTTC. Protein sequence: CASSHRQGEQFF.